These 6 T cell receptor beta chains were sequenced from one sample in a study of T cells after yellow fever vaccination. From the 5' RACE reads, TCRdb called clonotypes with MiXCR, one entry per CDR3 protein. The table includes approximately 250,000 distinct CDR3 sequences, about 3.5% detected once. The material sequenced was PBMCs, taken 15 days after the yellow fever booster vaccination. These receptors all stem from a young man who received the YFV17D yellow fever vaccine.

This clonotype was seen repeatedly, ten times or more. The chain links TRBV7-3 to TRBJ1-1, with TRBD1 matching over 7 bases. V trimming: 5 bases; J trimming: 1 base; junction bases outside the gene matches: 7. CDR1 is SGHTA, CDR2 FQGTGA, per germline. This CDR3 region has 15 residues. CDR3: CASSANRGPNTEAFF. CDR3 nucleotide sequence: TGTGCCAGCAGCGCCAACAGGGGTCCGAACACTGAAGCTTTCTTT.

This clonotype was observed many times. CDR3 amino acids: CASSLAGAWETQYF. CDR3 bases: TGCGCCAGCAGCCTAGCGGGGGCGTGGGAGACCCAGTACTTC. V and J are TRBV5-1 and TRBJ2-5; the match to TRBD2 covers 10 bases. The V segment lost 4 bases and the J segment 5 bases; nucleotides outside the gene matches: 5. Germline V gene data show CDR1 as SGHRS and CDR2 as YFSETQ. This CDR3 is 14 amino acids long.

The rearrangement uses TRBV7-2 and TRBJ2-5, with 7 bases lining up with TRBD2. J gave up 2 bases and V 5 bases, and 2 bases lay outside the gene matches. CDR3 size: 13 residues. Per the germline V gene, CDR1 is SGHTA and CDR2 is FQGNSA. The CDR3 nucleotides read TGTGCCAGCAGCCCACTAGCGCAAGAGACCCAGTACTTC. The encoded protein is CASSPLAQETQYF.

This clonotype was counted a few times. J is TRBJ2-3 and V is TRBV7-2; D could derive from TRBD1 or TRBD2 (5 bases each). This CDR3 has 15 residues. Germline values: CDR1 SGHTA, CDR2 FQGNSA. The V end was cut by 1 base, the J end by 2 bases, with 10 bases between. The CDR3 coding sequence is TGTGCCAGCAGCTTAGTTGGGGGTCACACAGATACGCAGTATTTT. Translated: CASSLVGGHTDTQYF. The full variable domain, with the rest looked up from reference TRBV7-2 and TRBJ2-3, is GAGVSQSPSNKVTEKGKDVELRCDPISGHTALYWYRQSLGQGLEFLIYFQGNSAPDKSGLPSDRFSAERTGGSVSTLTIQRTQQEDSAVYLCASSLVGGHTDTQYFGPGTRLTVL.

This clonotype occurred many times. A junction end diverges from the germline sequence, so it may reflect a read error. The V call is TRBV7-9, the J call TRBJ2-1; D gene uncertain. Germline CDR1 SEHNR, CDR2 FQNEAQ (reference sequence). CDR3 size: 13 residues. In DNA, the CDR3 is TGTGCCAGCAGCTTAGGCAGACCCAATGGGCAGTTCTTC. This codes for CASSLGRPNGQFF.

This clonotype was picked up many times. The chain combines TRBV28 with TRBJ1-2; D gene uncertain. Germline loops: CDR1 MDHEN, CDR2 SYDVKM. The CDR3 length is 13 residues. The V gene lost 4 bases and the J gene lost 4 bases, with 10 bases spanning the gap. Here the CDR3 reads CASSSGRGYGYTF. CDR3 in DNA: TGTGCCAGCAGTTCCGGACGGGGCTATGGCTACACCTTC.